The present T cell receptor (beta chain) was sequenced within a study of T cells in Graves' hyperthyroidism and ophthalmopathy. On the study more broadly: Staff took peripheral blood when the initial diagnosis was made, before any treatment began. Study-wide results and limits: Through a model of 13 V-J features, ophthalmopathy was separated from stable hyperthyroidism.

The source material, RNA transcripts, was used to amplify TCR beta CDR3 regions. A first-round RT-PCR of the TCR CDR3 used the HTBI primer set. From the multiplex PCR reads, TCRdb called clonotypes with MiXCR, one entry per CDR3 protein. The sample consists of some 560,000 distinct CDR3 sequences, roughly 15% of them appearing once. In making diagnoses, clinical symptoms, serum thyroxine and TRAb, thyroid ultrasound and orbital computed tomography were all used. The germline gives CDR1 SGHRS, CDR2 YFSETQ. The CDR3 is made up of 17 amino acids. The ends lost 4 bases at V and 2 bases at J; junction bases unmatched: 9. This clonotype showed up many times. The antigen is undetermined.

The chain has TRBV5-1 and TRBJ2-3, with TRBD2 identical over 11 bases. This TCR derives from a middle-aged woman with Graves' hyperthyroidism. The sequenced sample was blood. This CDR3 reads CASSLSGLAANTDTQYF. Written as DNA, the CDR3 is TGCGCCAGCAGCCTCTCGGGACTAGCGGCAAACACAGATACGCAGTATTTT.